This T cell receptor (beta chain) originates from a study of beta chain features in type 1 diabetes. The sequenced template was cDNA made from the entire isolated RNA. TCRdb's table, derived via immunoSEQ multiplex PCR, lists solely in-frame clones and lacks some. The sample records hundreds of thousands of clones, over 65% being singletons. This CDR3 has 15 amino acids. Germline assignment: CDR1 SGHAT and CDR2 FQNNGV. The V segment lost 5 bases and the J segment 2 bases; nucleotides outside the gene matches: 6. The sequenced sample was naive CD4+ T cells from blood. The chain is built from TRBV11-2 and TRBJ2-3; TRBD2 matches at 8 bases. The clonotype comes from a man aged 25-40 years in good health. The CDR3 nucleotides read TGTGCCAGCAGCCCCAGCGGGAGCTTCACAGATACGCAGTATTTT. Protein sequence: CASSPSGSFTDTQYF. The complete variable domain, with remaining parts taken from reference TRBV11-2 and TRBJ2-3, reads EAGVAQSPRYKIIEKRQSVAFWCNPISGHATLYWYQQILGQGPKLLIQFQNNGVVDDSQLPKDRFSAERLKGVDSTLKIQPAKLEDSAVYLCASSPSGSFTDTQYFGPGTRLTVL.